This is a list of T cell receptor beta chains from one sample in a study of cytomegalovirus exposure and HLA in healthy donors. The protocol was immunoSEQ multiplex PCR, while the TCRdb copy is restricted to in-frame clones and leaves out a portion. This sample yields around 300,000 clones, of which around 66% are seen a single time; under 3% belongs to the top ten. The sequenced material came from PBMCs. The receptors stem from a female donor in good health and CMV-seronegative. Each CDR3 is given with its conserved first and last residue. The D gene is left open where the match is weak. Clone size is shown for a subset of rows, as once, few, many or a class of expanded clone.

D	V	J	size	CDR3	DNA
-	TRBV7-2	TRBJ2-7	-	CASSLGQASSYEQYF	TGTGCCAGCAGCTTAGGGCAGGCAAGCTCCTACGAGCAGTACTTC
TRBD2	TRBV25-1	TRBJ2-3	-	CASSSTSGSDTQYF	TGTGCCAGCAGTTCGACTAGCGGGAGTGATACGCAGTATTTT
-	TRBV5-1	TRBJ1-4	-	CASSLGLQGNEKLFF	TGCGCCAGCAGCTTGGGTTTACAGGGCAATGAAAAACTGTTTTTT
-	TRBV2	TRBJ2-1	-	CASSEQSVQADYNEQFF	TGTGCCAGCAGTGAACAAAGTGTCCAAGCGGACTACAATGAGCAGTTCTTC
-	TRBV19	TRBJ1-2	-	CASSRRSWAGELNGYTF	TGTGCCAGTAGTAGACGTTCGTGGGCAGGGGAATTGAATGGCTACACCTTC
-	TRBV18	TRBJ2-7	-	CASSPPTRGTPLYEQYF	TGTGCCAGCTCACCACCTACAAGGGGTACCCCTCTCTACGAGCAGTACTTC
-	TRBV28	TRBJ2-2	once	CASSLTPGNSVGDTGELFF	TGTGCCAGCAGCCTTACACCCGGAAACAGCGTCGGGGACACCGGGGAGCTGTTTTTT
-	TRBV20-1	TRBJ2-1	few	CSASNYNEQFF	TGCAGTGCTAGCAACTACAATGAGCAGTTCTTC
-	TRBV6-5	TRBJ2-5	-	CASSYGAGQETQYF	TGTGCCAGCAGTTACGGGGCAGGCCAAGAGACCCAGTACTTC
TRBD1	TRBV29-1	TRBJ1-1	-	CSVEDRGFQGTEAFF	TGCAGCGTTGAAGACAGGGGGTTTCAGGGCACTGAAGCTTTCTTT
-	TRBV5-1	TRBJ2-7	few	CASRGPDRLYEQYF	TGCGCCAGCAGGGGTCCGGACAGACTCTACGAGCAGTACTTC
-	TRBV11-3	TRBJ2-2	-	CASSFYTGELFF	TGTGCCAGCAGCTTCTACACCGGGGAGCTGTTTTTT
TRBD1	TRBV27	TRBJ2-2	-	CASRDRDRELFF	TGTGCCAGCAGGGACAGGGACCGGGAGCTGTTTTTT
TRBD1	TRBV18	TRBJ2-1	-	CASSGDRYYNEQFF	TGTGCCAGCTCAGGGGACAGATATTACAATGAGCAGTTCTTC
-	TRBV6-1	TRBJ2-1	few	CASMISPTSPAFF	TGTGCCAGCATGATATCCCCGACTAGTCCGGCGTTCTTC
-	TRBV2	TRBJ1-2	-	CASRGRKDGYTF	TGTGCCAGCAGAGGGAGAAAGGATGGCTACACCTTC
TRBD1	TRBV18	TRBJ2-7	few	CASSLDRGLFYEQYF	TGTGCCAGCTCACTGGACAGGGGGCTTTTCTACGAGCAGTACTTC
-	TRBV28	TRBJ2-7	-	CASRYGPARVYEQYF	TGTGCCAGCAGGTATGGCCCAGCCAGGGTCTACGAGCAGTACTTC
TRBD2	TRBV4-1	TRBJ2-5	-	CASSQEAAGALQETQYF	TGCGCCAGCAGCCAAGAGGCTGCGGGAGCCCTCCAAGAGACCCAGTACTTC
-	TRBV28	TRBJ1-2	-	CASSDRGYTF	TGTGCCAGCAGCGACAGGGGCTACACCTTC
TRBD2	TRBV7-8	TRBJ2-1	-	CASRYAGGRAMNEQFF	TGTGCCAGCAGATATGCGGGCGGGAGGGCGATGAATGAGCAGTTCTTC
TRBD2	TRBV25-1	TRBJ2-1	-	CASSDPSGRAAYNEQFF	TGTGCCAGCAGTGACCCGAGCGGGAGGGCCGCATACAATGAGCAGTTCTTC
-	TRBV5-1	TRBJ2-1	-	CASSHPGYNEQFF	TGCGCCAGCAGCCACCCGGGATACAATGAGCAGTTCTTC
-	TRBV7-2	TRBJ2-1	-	CASSLGDFPYNEQFF	TGTGCCAGCAGCTTGGGAGACTTCCCTTACAATGAGCAGTTCTTC
TRBD2	TRBV4-1	TRBJ2-2	few	CASRETGTSRVGELFF	TGCGCCAGTAGAGAAACCGGGACTAGTAGGGTCGGGGAGCTGTTTTTT
-	TRBV6-5	TRBJ2-5	-	CASSYPGVETQYF	TGTGCCAGCAGTTACCCCGGGGTAGAGACCCAGTACTTC
-	TRBV27	TRBJ2-7	-	CASSLTGQSSYEQYF	TGTGCCAGCAGTTTAACAGGGCAGAGCTCCTACGAGCAGTACTTC
TRBD2	TRBV6-5	TRBJ2-1	-	CASSYSSGPYNEQFF	TGTGCCAGCAGTTACTCTAGCGGGCCATACAATGAGCAGTTCTTC
-	TRBV7-9	TRBJ1-5	-	CSSSPTGGVGNQPQHF	TGTTCCAGCAGCCCTACCGGAGGGGTAGGCAATCAGCCCCAGCATTTT
-	TRBV6-5	TRBJ1-3	once	CAGKVGDSGNTIYF	TGTGCCGGCAAGGTGGGAGACTCTGGAAACACCATATATTTT
-	TRBV19	TRBJ1-2	-	CASDNHDRGYGYTF	TGTGCCAGCGACAATCACGACAGAGGATATGGCTACACCTTC
-	TRBV2	TRBJ2-1	few	CASSGRTGDEQFF	TGTGCCAGCAGTGGCCGAACCGGGGATGAGCAGTTCTTC
TRBD2	TRBV7-2	TRBJ2-2	-	CASSLVWREATGELFF	TGTGCCAGCAGCTTAGTGTGGCGGGAGGCGACCGGGGAGCTGTTTTTT
-	TRBV5-1	TRBJ1-1	-	CASSVTDFTEAFF	TGCGCCAGCAGCGTGACAGACTTCACTGAAGCTTTCTTT
-	TRBV9	TRBJ2-7	-	CASSVKYGWTYEQYF	TGTGCCAGCAGCGTAAAATACGGGTGGACCTACGAGCAGTACTTC
TRBD1	TRBV18	TRBJ2-7	-	CASARDRGLEQYF	TGTGCCAGCGCCCGGGACAGGGGGCTCGAGCAGTACTTC
-	TRBV28	TRBJ2-7	-	CASSSGQTYEQYF	TGTGCCAGCAGTTCAGGACAGACCTACGAGCAGTACTTC
TRBD2	TRBV9	TRBJ2-7	-	CASSPGVAGSSYEQYF	TGTGCCAGCAGCCCTGGAGTAGCGGGCAGCTCCTACGAGCAGTACTTC
-	TRBV18	TRBJ2-1	-	CASSPPTGTGNNEQFF	TGTGCCAGCTCACCACCGACCGGGACTGGAAACAATGAGCAGTTCTTC
TRBD1	TRBV5-6	TRBJ1-5	-	CASSHPGQGAGGNQPQHF	TGTGCCAGCAGCCACCCGGGACAGGGGGCGGGGGGCAATCAGCCCCAGCATTTT
TRBD2	TRBV2	TRBJ2-7	-	CASGRATYEQYF	TGTGCCAGCGGGAGGGCCACGTACGAGCAGTACTTC
TRBD2	TRBV4-1	TRBJ2-1	-	CASSQASGKGYEQFF	TGCGCCAGCAGCCAAGCTAGCGGGAAGGGTTATGAGCAGTTCTTC
-	TRBV7-9	TRBJ2-1	-	CASSALPMSSYNEQFF	TGTGCCAGCAGCGCCCTCCCGATGAGCTCCTACAATGAGCAGTTCTTC
-	TRBV6-1	TRBJ1-2	-	CASSEAPGAVKGYGYTF	TGTGCCAGCAGTGAAGCCCCGGGAGCTGTCAAAGGGTATGGCTACACCTTC